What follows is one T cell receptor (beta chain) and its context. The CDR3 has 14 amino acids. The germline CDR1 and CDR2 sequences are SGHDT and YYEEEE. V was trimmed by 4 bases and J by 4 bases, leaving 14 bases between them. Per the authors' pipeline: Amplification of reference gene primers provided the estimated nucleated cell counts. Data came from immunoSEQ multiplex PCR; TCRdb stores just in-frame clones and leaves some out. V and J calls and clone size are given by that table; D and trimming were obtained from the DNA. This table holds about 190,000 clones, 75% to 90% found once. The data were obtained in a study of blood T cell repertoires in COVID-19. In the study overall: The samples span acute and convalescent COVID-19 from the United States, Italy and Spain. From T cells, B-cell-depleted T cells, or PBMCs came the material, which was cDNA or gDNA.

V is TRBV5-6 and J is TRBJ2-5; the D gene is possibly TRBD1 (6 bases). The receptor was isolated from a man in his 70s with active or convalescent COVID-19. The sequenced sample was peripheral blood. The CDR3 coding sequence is TGTGCCAGCAGCAAGGGACACGGAGGAGAGACCCAGTACTTC. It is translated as CASSKGHGGETQYF. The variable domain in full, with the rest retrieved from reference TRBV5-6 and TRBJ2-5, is DAGVTQSPTHLIKTRGQQVTLRCSPKSGHDTVSWYQQALGQGPQFIFQYYEEEERQRGNFPDRFSGHQFPNYSSELNVNALLLGDSALYLCASSKGHGGETQYFGPGTRLLVL.